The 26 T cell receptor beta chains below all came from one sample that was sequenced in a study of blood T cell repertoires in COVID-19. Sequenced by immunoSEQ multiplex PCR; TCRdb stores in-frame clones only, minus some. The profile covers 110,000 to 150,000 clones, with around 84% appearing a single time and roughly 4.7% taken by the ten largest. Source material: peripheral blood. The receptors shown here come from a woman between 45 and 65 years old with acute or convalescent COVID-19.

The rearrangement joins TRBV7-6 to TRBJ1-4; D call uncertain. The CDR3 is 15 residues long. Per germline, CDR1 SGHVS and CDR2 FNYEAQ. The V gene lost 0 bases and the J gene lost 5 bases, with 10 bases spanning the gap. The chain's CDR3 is CASSLAAGLNEKLFF. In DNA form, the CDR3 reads TGTGCCAGCAGCTTAGCCGCGGGCCTCAATGAAAAACTGTTTTTT.

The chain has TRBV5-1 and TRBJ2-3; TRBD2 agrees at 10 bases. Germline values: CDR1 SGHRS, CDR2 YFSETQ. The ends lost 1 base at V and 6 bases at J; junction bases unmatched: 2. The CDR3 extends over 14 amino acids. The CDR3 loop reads CASSLTSGVDTQYF. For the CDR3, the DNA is TGCGCCAGCAGCTTGACTAGCGGGGTCGATACGCAGTATTTT.

The CDR3 bases are TGCGCCAGCAGCTGGGACAGAGATTCACCCCTCCACTTT. Its protein product is CASSWDRDSPLHF. This chain connects TRBV5-1 to TRBJ1-6; 7 bases are a match to TRBD1. The V segment lost 3 bases and the J segment 8 bases; nucleotides outside the gene matches: 2. The germline CDR1 and CDR2 sequences are SGHRS and YFSETQ. CDR3 size: 13 residues. The whole variable domain, filled in from reference TRBV5-1 and TRBJ1-6, reads KAGVTQTPRYLIKTRGQQVTLSCSPISGHRSVSWYQQTPGQGLQFLFEYFSETQRNKGNFPGRFSGRQFSNSRSEMNVSTLELGDSALYLCASSWDRDSPLHFGNGTRLTVT.

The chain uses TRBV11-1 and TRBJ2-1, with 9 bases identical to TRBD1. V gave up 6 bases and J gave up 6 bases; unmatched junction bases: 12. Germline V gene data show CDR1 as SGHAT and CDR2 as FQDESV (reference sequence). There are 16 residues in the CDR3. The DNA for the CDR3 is TGTGCCAGCAGACCGAGCCCGGGACAGGGTCGCAATGAGCAGTTCTTC. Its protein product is CASRPSPGQGRNEQFF.

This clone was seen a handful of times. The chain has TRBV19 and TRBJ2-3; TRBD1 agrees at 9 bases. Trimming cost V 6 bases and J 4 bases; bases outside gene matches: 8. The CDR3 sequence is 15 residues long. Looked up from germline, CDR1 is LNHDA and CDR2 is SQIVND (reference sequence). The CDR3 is CASSTHRGRPDTQYF. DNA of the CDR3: TGTGCCAGTAGCACCCACAGGGGGCGCCCAGATACGCAGTATTTT.

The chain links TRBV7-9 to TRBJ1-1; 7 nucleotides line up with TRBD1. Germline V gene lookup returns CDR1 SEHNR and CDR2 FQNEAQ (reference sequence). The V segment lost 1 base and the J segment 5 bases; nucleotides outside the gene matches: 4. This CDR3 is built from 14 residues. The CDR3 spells CASSLGQGWTEAFF. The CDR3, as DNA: TGTGCCAGCAGCTTAGGACAGGGTTGGACTGAAGCTTTCTTT.

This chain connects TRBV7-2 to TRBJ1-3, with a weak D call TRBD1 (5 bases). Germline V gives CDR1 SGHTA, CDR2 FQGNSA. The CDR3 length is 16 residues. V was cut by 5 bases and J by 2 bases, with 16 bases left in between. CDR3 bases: TGTGCCAGCAGCCCAGGTGGACACCTTGCTGGAAACACCATATATTTT. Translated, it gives CASSPGGHLAGNTIYF.

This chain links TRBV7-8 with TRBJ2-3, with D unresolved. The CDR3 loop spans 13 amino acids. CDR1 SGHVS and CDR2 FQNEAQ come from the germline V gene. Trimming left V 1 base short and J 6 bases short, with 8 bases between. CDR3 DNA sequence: TGTGCCAGCAGCTTAGACCCAGCGGATACGCAGTATTTT. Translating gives CASSLDPADTQYF.

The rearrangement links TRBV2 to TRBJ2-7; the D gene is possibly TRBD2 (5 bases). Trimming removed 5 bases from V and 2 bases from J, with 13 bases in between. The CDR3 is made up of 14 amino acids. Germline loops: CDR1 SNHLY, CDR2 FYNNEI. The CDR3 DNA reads TGTGCCAGCAGTTGGCAACGGGAAACCTACGAGCAGTACTTC. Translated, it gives CASSWQRETYEQYF.

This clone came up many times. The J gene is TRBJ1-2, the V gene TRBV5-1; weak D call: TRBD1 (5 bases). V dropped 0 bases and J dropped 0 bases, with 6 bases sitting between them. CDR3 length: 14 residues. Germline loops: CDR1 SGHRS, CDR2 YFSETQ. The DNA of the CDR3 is TGCGCCAGCAGCTTGGGGGGCACTAACTATGGCTACACCTTC. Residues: CASSLGGTNYGYTF. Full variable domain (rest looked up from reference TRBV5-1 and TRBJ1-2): KAGVTQTPRYLIKTRGQQVTLSCSPISGHRSVSWYQQTPGQGLQFLFEYFSETQRNKGNFPGRFSGRQFSNSRSEMNVSTLELGDSALYLCASSLGGTNYGYTFGSGTRLTVV.

CDR3 sequence (DNA): TGTGCCTGGAGAGAGACCCCCGGGGATTACAATGAGCAGTTCTTC. This encodes CAWRETPGDYNEQFF. The rearrangement joins TRBV30 to TRBJ2-1, with D possibly TRBD2 on 5 matching bases. Germline assignment: CDR1 GTSNPN and CDR2 SVGIG (reference sequence). Trimming shortened V by 3 bases and J by 4 bases, and 16 bases separated the two germline ends. This CDR3 is 15 amino acids long. The variable domain in full, completed from reference TRBV30 and TRBJ2-1, reads SQTIHQWPATLVQPVGSPLSLECTVEGTSNPNLYWYRQAAGRGLQLLFYSVGIGQISSEVPQNLSASRPQDRQFILSSKKLLLSDSGFYLCAWRETPGDYNEQFFGPGTRLTVL.

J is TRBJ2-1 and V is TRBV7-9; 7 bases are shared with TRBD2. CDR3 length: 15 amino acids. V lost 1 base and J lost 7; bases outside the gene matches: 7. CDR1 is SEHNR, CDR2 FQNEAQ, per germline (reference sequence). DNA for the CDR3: TGTGCCAGCAGCTTAGTTCGGACTAGTCGGAATGAGCAGTTCTTC. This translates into CASSLVRTSRNEQFF.

CDR3 bases: TGTGCCAGTAGTAAGGAGGGTACCATGCAGCCCCTGAACACTGAAGCTTTCTTT. Protein sequence: CASSKEGTMQPLNTEAFF. The chain has TRBV19 and TRBJ1-1; the D is unclear. The V end was cut by 4 bases, the J end by 0 bases, with 21 bases between. This CDR3 has 18 amino acids. The germline V gene has CDR1 LNHDA and CDR2 SQIVND (reference sequence).

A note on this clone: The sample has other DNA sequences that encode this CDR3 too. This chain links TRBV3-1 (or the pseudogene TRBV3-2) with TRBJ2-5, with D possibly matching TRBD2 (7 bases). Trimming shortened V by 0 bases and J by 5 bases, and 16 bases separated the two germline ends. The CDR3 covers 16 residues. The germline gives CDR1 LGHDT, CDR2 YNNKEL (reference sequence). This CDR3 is CASSQEGGAGGETQYF. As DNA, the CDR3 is TGTGCCAGCAGCCAAGAAGGGGGGGCCGGGGGTGAGACCCAGTACTTC.

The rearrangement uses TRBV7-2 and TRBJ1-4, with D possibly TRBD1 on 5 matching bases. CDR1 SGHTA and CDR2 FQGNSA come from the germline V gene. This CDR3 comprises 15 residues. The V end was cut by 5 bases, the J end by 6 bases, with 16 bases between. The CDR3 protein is CASSPWQGGDEKLFF. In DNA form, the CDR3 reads TGTGCCAGCAGCCCCTGGCAGGGAGGGGATGAAAAACTGTTTTTT.

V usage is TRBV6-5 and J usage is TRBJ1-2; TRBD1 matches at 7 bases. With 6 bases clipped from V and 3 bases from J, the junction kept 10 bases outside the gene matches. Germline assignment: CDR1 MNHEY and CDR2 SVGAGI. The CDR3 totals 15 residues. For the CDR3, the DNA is TGTGCCAGCAGGAACGGGGTGGGACAGTACTATGGCTACACCTTC. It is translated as CASRNGVGQYYGYTF.

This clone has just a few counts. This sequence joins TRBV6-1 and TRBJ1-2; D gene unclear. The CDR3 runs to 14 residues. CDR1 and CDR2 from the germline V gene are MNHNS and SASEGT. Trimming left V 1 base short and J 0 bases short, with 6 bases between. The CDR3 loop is CASSEDFSNYGYTF. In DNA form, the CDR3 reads TGTGCCAGCAGTGAAGATTTCTCTAACTATGGCTACACCTTC.

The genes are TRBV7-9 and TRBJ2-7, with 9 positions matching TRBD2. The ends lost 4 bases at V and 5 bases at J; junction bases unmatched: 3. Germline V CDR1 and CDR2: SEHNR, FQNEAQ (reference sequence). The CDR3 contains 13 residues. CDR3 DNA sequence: TGTGCCAGCAGCTACGCTAGCGGGGACGAGCAGTACTTC. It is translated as CASSYASGDEQYF.

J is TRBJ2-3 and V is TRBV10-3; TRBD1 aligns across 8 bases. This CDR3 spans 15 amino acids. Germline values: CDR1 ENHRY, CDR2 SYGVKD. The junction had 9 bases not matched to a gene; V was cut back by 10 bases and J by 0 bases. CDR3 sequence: CATRAQGASTDTQYF. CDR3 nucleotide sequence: TGTGCCACACGCGCCCAGGGGGCCAGCACAGATACGCAGTATTTT.

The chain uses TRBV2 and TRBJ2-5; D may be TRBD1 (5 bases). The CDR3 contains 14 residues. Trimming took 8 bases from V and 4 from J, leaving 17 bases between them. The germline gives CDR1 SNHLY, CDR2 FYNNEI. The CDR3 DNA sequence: TGTGCCAGCGGCAGCCCGCGGCAGGGAGAGACCCAGTACTTC. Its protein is CASGSPRQGETQYF.

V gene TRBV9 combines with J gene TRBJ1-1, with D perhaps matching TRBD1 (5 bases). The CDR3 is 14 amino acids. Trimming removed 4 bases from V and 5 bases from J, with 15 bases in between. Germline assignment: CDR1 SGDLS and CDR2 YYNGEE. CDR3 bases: TGTGCCAGCAGCACCAGGGTCGGTGGAACTGAAGCTTTCTTT. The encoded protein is CASSTRVGGTEAFF.

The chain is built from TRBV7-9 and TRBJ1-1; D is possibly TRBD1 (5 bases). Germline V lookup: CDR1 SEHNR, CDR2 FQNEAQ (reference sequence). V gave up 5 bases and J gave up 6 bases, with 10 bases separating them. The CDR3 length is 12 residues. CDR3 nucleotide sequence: TGTGCCAGCAGCGCAGGGTTCGCTGAAGCTTTCTTT. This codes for CASSAGFAEAFF.

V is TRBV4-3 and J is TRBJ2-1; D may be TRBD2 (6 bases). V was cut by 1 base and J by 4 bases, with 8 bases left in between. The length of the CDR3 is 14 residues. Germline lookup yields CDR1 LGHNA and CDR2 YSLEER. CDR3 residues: CASSQAGLYNEQFF. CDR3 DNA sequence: TGCGCCAGCAGCCAAGCGGGACTTTACAATGAGCAGTTCTTC.

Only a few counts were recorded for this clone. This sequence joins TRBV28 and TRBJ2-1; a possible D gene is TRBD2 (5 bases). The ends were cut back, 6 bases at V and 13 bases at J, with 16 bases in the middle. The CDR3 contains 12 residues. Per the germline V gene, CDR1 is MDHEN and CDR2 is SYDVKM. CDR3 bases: TGTGCCAGCAGCAGATTCCCACTAGGTCAGTTCTTC. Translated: CASSRFPLGQFF.

CDR3 bases: TGTGCCAGCAGCTTATTCGCAGGGGGCAATGAGCAGTTCTTC. Translating it yields CASSLFAGGNEQFF. This sequence joins TRBV7-2 and TRBJ2-1; 7 bases align to TRBD1. The CDR3 totals 14 residues. Germline CDR1 SGHTA, CDR2 FQGNSA. The V gene end was trimmed by 2 bases and the J gene end by 6 bases; junction bases not matched to a gene: 4.

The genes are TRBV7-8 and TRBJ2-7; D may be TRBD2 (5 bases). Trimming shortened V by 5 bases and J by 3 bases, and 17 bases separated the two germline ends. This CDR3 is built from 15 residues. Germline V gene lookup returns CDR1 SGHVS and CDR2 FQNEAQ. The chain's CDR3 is CASSKNGVNGYEQYF. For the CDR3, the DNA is TGTGCCAGCAGCAAGAACGGGGTGAATGGCTACGAGCAGTACTTC.